The 18 T cell receptor beta chains presented below share a single source sample, sequenced in a study of beta chain features in type 1 diabetes. Study-level findings and limits: There was a moderate but significant shortening of TCRB CDR3s in all four CD4+ subsets of Type 1 diabetes patients.

No antigens are known for them. Reverse transcribing all isolated RNA meant expressed TCRB transcripts were sequenced. Sequenced by immunoSEQ multiplex PCR; TCRdb stores in-frame clones only, minus some. The sample consists of hundreds of thousands of clones, approximately 15% of them appearing once. Material for sequencing was naive CD4+ T cells from blood. These receptors came from a man aged 18 to 30 with type 1 diabetes.

The gene calls are TRBV19 and TRBJ1-1; D might be TRBD1 (5 bases). V was clipped by 7 bases and J by 4 bases, with 22 bases between them. CDR1 and CDR2 (germline): LNHDA, SQIVND (reference sequence). The CDR3 has 16 amino acids. CDR3 loop: CASTTRLGTRGTEAFF. CDR3 sequence (DNA): TGTGCCAGTACGACTCGTCTCGGGACTAGGGGCACTGAAGCTTTCTTT.

This chain connects TRBV6-5 to TRBJ1-3; 9 positions agree with TRBD1. V lost 4 bases and J lost 2; bases outside the gene matches: 0. The CDR3 runs 14 residues. The germline gives CDR1 MNHEY, CDR2 SVGAGI. The CDR3 loop is CASSWTGAGNTIYF. The CDR3 coding sequence is TGTGCCAGCAGTTGGACAGGGGCTGGAAACACCATATATTTT.

This clone has a handful of counts. This chain connects TRBV30 to TRBJ1-5; 7 bases agree with TRBD1. CDR3 length: 14 residues. In germline, CDR1 is GTSNPN, CDR2 SVGIG (reference sequence). J gave up 2 bases and V 2 bases, and 3 bases lay outside the gene matches. The CDR3 region is CAWSIRGGNQPQHF. The CDR3 region has the DNA TGTGCCTGGAGTATCAGGGGGGGCAATCAGCCCCAGCATTTT.

The V gene is TRBV27, the J gene TRBJ1-1, with a weak D call TRBD1 (5 bases). CDR3 length: 16 amino acids. The V gene lost 2 bases and the J gene lost 4 bases, with 17 bases spanning the gap. CDR1 and CDR2 (germline): MNHEY, SMNVEV (reference sequence). In DNA form, the CDR3 reads TGTGCCAGCAGTTTAAGCGGTACGGGGGTGGGCACTGAAGCTTTCTTT. Translation gives CASSLSGTGVGTEAFF.

This chain links TRBV5-6 with TRBJ1-1, with D tentatively TRBD1 (6 bases). This CDR3 region has 16 residues. The V and J ends lost 0 bases and 4 bases respectively, with 16 bases between them. Germline lookup yields CDR1 SGHDT and CDR2 YYEEEE. The DNA of the CDR3 is TGTGCCAGCAGCTTGGATCCCGCAGGGGTTGGCACTGAAGCTTTCTTT. Its protein is CASSLDPAGVGTEAFF.

This chain connects TRBV29-1 to TRBJ2-5; D possibly corresponds to TRBD2 (6 bases). The V end was cut by 4 bases, the J end by 7 bases, with 16 bases between. The germline CDR1 and CDR2 sequences are SQVTM and ANQGSEA. The CDR3 spans 13 residues. The CDR3 here is CSVGVLLGGTQYF. As DNA, the CDR3 is TGCAGCGTTGGTGTCCTTCTGGGGGGGACCCAGTACTTC.

This clone was seen a few times. The chain carries TRBV30 and TRBJ1-2; 7 bases agree with TRBD1. Trimming took 2 bases from V and 4 from J; bases not matched to a gene: 7. The V gene's germline CDR1 is GTSNPN and CDR2 SVGIG (reference sequence). The CDR3 is made up of 14 amino acids. The CDR3 spells CAWSSNRDSYGYTF. Here the CDR3 DNA reads TGTGCCTGGAGTAGCAACCGGGACAGCTATGGCTACACCTTC.

This sequence joins TRBV7-2 and TRBJ1-1; tentative D call: TRBD1 (5 bases). The CDR3 consists of 13 residues. Germline loops: CDR1 SGHTA, CDR2 FQGNSA. V was shortened by 5 bases and J by 5 bases, with 12 bases between the two germline ends. The CDR3 loop is CASSQGWRTEAFF. As DNA, the CDR3 is TGTGCCAGCAGCCAGGGTTGGAGAACTGAAGCTTTCTTT.

The genes are TRBV28 and TRBJ2-7; 7 nucleotides line up with TRBD1. This CDR3 spans 15 amino acids. Germline CDR1 reads MDHEN; CDR2 reads SYDVKM. The V gene end was trimmed by 6 bases and the J gene end by 3 bases; junction bases not matched to a gene: 11. The CDR3 protein is CASSETGEVLYEQYF. CDR3 nucleotide sequence: TGTGCCAGCAGCGAAACAGGGGAAGTTCTCTACGAGCAGTACTTC.

This clone was detected only a few times. The J gene is TRBJ1-1, the V gene TRBV19; TRBD1 matches at 9 bases. The CDR3 has 14 amino acids. In germline, CDR1 is LNHDA, CDR2 SQIVND (reference sequence). V shed 5 bases, J shed 6 bases, and the junction held 7 bases outside the gene matches. CDR3 protein: CASSHDRGNAEAFF. The CDR3 DNA follows: TGTGCCAGTAGTCACGACAGGGGGAATGCTGAAGCTTTCTTT.

V usage is TRBV9 and J usage is TRBJ2-3; D gene unclear. The V and J ends lost 0 bases and 0 bases respectively, with 11 bases between them. The CDR3 runs to 16 residues. Germline CDR1 and CDR2: SGDLS and YYNGEE. CDR3 protein: CASSVEASSSTDTQYF. CDR3 DNA sequence: TGTGCCAGCAGCGTAGAGGCTAGTTCTAGCACAGATACGCAGTATTTT.

This clone appeared a few times. The chain couples TRBV11-2 to TRBJ1-6; D may be TRBD1 (5 bases). CDR1 is SGHAT and CDR2 is FQNNGV in the germline V gene. The V end lost 2 bases, the J end lost 6 bases, and 11 bases lay between the germline ends. CDR3 length: 15 residues. CDR3 in DNA: TGTGCCAGCAGCTTACTTGGGCAGGGTAATTCACCCCTCCACTTT. It yields the protein CASSLLGQGNSPLHF. Full variable domain (remainder filled in from reference TRBV11-2 and TRBJ1-6): EAGVAQSPRYKIIEKRQSVAFWCNPISGHATLYWYQQILGQGPKLLIQFQNNGVVDDSQLPKDRFSAERLKGVDSTLKIQPAKLEDSAVYLCASSLLGQGNSPLHFGNGTRLTVT.

This sequence joins TRBV4-2 and TRBJ1-5, with a tentative D call TRBD1 (5 bases). The CDR3 runs 14 residues. Deletions cut 8 bases from V and 5 bases from J, with 16 bases between. Germline values: CDR1 LGHNA, CDR2 YNFKEQ. The CDR3 DNA follows: TGTGCCAGCGGCCCGGCGGTGGGGCATCAGCCCCAGCATTTT. Translated: CASGPAVGHQPQHF.

Only a few counts were recorded for this clone. This chain uses TRBV5-1 with TRBJ1-1; TRBD1 matches at 7 bases. This CDR3 has 14 residues. J lost 1 base, V lost 4 bases, and 4 bases had no gene match. The germline CDR1 and CDR2 sequences are SGHRS and YFSETQ. The CDR3, as DNA: TGCGCCAGCAGCGGAGGGACAGAGAACACTGAAGCTTTCTTT. It encodes CASSGGTENTEAFF. Filled out from reference TRBV5-1 and TRBJ1-1, the complete variable domain reads KAGVTQTPRYLIKTRGQQVTLSCSPISGHRSVSWYQQTPGQGLQFLFEYFSETQRNKGNFPGRFSGRQFSNSRSEMNVSTLELGDSALYLCASSGGTENTEAFFGQGTRLTVV.

This clone is a singleton in its sample. The rearrangement joins TRBV6-5 to TRBJ1-1, with unresolved D. Germline CDR1 reads MNHEY; CDR2 reads SVGAGI. V shed 6 bases and J shed 0 bases, with 11 bases lying between them. The CDR3 is 14 amino acids. The CDR3 DNA is TGTGCCAGCAGCCGTAAATCGGTGAACACTGAAGCTTTCTTT. Translating gives CASSRKSVNTEAFF.

This clone was found a few times. CDR3 in amino acids: CASSERGHYNEQFF. CDR3 in DNA: TGTGCCAGCAGTGAACGGGGACACTACAATGAGCAGTTCTTC. The genes are TRBV6-1 and TRBJ2-1, with D possibly TRBD1 on 6 matching bases. The CDR3 sequence is 14 residues long. The germline gives CDR1 MNHNS, CDR2 SASEGT. The V gene lost 2 bases and the J gene lost 3 bases, with 8 bases spanning the gap.

The rearrangement uses TRBV11-2 and TRBJ2-7, with D maybe TRBD2 (6 bases). This CDR3 region has 13 residues. V was trimmed by 0 bases and J by 8 bases, leaving 11 bases between them. The germline CDR1 and CDR2 sequences are SGHAT and FQNNGV. DNA of the CDR3: TGTGCCAGCAGCTTAGATCCGGGGGACCAGCAGTACTTC. It specifies CASSLDPGDQQYF.

This clone showed up just a few times. The chain links TRBV5-4 to TRBJ2-7, with TRBD2 matching 8 bases. Germline V gene sequence: CDR1 SGHNT, CDR2 YYREEE (reference sequence). V shed 4 bases, J shed 3 bases, and the junction held 12 bases outside the gene matches. The CDR3 consists of 16 residues. The CDR3 region has the DNA TGTGCCAGCAGCCCAACCCTCGGGGGGGCGTACTACGAGCAGTACTTC. This encodes CASSPTLGGAYYEQYF.